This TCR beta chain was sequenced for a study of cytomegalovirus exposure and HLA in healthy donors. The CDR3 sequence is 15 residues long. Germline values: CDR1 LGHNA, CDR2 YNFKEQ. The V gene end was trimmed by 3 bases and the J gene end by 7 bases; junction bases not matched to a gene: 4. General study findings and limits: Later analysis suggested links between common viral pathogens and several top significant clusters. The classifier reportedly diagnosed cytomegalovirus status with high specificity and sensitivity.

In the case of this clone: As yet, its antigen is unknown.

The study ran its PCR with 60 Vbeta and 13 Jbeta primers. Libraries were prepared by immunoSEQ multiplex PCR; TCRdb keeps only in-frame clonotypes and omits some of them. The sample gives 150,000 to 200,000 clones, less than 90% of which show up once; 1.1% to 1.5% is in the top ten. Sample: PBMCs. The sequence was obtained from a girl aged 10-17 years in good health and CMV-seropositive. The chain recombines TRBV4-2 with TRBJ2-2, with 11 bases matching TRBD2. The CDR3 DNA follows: TGTGCCAGCAGCCAGACTAGCGGGATCGACGGGGAGCTGTTTTTT. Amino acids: CASSQTSGIDGELFF.